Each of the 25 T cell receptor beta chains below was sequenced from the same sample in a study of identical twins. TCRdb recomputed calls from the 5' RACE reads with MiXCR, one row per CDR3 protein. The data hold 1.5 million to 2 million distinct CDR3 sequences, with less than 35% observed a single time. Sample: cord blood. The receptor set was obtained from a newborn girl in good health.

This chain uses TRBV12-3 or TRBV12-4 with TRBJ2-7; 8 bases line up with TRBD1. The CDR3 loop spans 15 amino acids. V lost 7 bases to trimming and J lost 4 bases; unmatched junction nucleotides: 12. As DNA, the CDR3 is TGTGCCAGCACTTACGGTGGAACAGGGGGATACGAGCAGTACTTC. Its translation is CASTYGGTGGYEQYF.

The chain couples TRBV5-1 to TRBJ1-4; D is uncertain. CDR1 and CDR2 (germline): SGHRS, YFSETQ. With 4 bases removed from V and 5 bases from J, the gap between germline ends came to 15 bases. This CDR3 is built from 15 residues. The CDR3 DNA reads TGCGCCAGCAGCCCCTATTACGGGTCCAATGAAAAACTGTTTTTT. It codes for CASSPYYGSNEKLFF.

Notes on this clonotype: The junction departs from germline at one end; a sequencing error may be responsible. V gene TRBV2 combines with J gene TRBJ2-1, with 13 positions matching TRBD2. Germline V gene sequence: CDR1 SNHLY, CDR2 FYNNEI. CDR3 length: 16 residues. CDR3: CASSYGLAGARNELFF. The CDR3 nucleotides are TGTGCCAGCAGTTATGGACTAGCGGGAGCACGCAATGAGCTGTTCTTC.

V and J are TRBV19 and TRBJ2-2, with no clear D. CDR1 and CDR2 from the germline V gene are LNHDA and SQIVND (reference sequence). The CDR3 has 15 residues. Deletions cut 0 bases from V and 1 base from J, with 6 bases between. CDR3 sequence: CASSIEQENTGELFF. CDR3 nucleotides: TGTGCCAGTAGTATAGAGCAGGAGAACACCGGGGAGCTGTTTTTT. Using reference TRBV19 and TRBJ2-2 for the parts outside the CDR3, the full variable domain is DGGITQSPKYLFRKEGQNVTLSCEQNLNHDAMYWYRQDPGQGLRLIYYSQIVNDFQKGDIAEGYSVSREKKESFPLTVTSAQKNPTAFYLCASSIEQENTGELFFGEGSRLTVL.

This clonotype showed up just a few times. CDR3 sequence: CASSRGQSNTEAFF. For the CDR3, the DNA is TGCGCCAGCAGCCGAGGACAGTCGAACACTGAAGCTTTCTTT. The chain recombines TRBV4-1 with TRBJ1-1, with D maybe TRBD1 (6 bases). V dropped 4 bases and J dropped 1 base, with 10 bases sitting between them. The CDR3 totals 14 residues. In germline, CDR1 is MGHRA, CDR2 YSYEKL.

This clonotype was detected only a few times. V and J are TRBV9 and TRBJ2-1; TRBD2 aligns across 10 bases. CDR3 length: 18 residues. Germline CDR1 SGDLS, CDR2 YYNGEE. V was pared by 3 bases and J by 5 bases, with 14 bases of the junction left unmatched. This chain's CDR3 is CASSEDETSGRENNEQFF. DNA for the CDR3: TGTGCCAGCAGCGAGGACGAGACTAGCGGGCGGGAGAACAATGAGCAGTTCTTC.

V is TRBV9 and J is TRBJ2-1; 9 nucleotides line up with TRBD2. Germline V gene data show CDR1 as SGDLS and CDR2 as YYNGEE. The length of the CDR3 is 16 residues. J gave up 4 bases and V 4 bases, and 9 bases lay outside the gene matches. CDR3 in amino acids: CASSPGGSGSYNEQFF. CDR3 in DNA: TGTGCCAGCAGCCCCGGGGGTAGCGGGAGTTACAATGAGCAGTTCTTC. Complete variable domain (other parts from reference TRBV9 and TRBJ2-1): DSGVTQTPKHLITATGQRVTLRCSPRSGDLSVYWYQQSLDQGLQFLIQYYNGEERAKGNILERFSAQQFPDLHSELNLSSLELGDSALYFCASSPGGSGSYNEQFFGPGTRLTVL.

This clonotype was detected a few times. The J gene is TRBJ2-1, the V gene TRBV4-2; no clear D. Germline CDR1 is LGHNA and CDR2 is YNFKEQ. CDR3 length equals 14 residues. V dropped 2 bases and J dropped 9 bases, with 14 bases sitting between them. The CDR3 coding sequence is TGTGCCAGCAGCCAACTTCTGGACGTCGGTGAGCAGTTCTTC. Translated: CASSQLLDVGEQFF.

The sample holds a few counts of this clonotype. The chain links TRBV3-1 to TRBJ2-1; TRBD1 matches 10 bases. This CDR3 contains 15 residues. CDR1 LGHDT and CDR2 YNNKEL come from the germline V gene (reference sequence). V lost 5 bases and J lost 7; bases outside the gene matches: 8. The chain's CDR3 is CASSLPGTGVNEQFF. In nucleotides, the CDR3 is TGTGCCAGCAGCTTACCCGGGACAGGGGTAAATGAGCAGTTCTTC.

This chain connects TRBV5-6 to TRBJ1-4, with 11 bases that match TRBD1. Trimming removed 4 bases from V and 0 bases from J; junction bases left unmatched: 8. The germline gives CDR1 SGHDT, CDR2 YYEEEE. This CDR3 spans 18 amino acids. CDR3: CASSLPGQGVSTNEKLFF. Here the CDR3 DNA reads TGTGCCAGCAGCCTCCCGGGACAGGGGGTCTCAACTAATGAAAAACTGTTTTTT. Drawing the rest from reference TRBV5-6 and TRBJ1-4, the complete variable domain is DAGVTQSPTHLIKTRGQQVTLRCSPKSGHDTVSWYQQALGQGPQFIFQYYEEEERQRGNFPDRFSGHQFPNYSSELNVNALLLGDSALYLCASSLPGQGVSTNEKLFFGSGTQLSVL.

CDR3 in DNA: TGTGCCAGCAGCCTAGTTAAGGGACAGGGGTCCTACGAGCAGTACTTC. It is translated as CASSLVKGQGSYEQYF. This chain uses TRBV7-2 with TRBJ2-7; 10 bases match TRBD1. The ends lost 5 bases at V and 1 base at J; junction bases unmatched: 8. CDR1 SGHTA and CDR2 FQGNSA come from the germline V gene. The CDR3 is 16 residues long.

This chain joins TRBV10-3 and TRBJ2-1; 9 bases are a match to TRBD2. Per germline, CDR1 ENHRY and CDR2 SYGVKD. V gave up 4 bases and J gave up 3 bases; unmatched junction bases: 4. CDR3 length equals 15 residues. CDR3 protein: CAISASSGGYNEQFF. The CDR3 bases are TGTGCCATCAGTGCCAGTAGCGGGGGCTACAATGAGCAGTTCTTC.

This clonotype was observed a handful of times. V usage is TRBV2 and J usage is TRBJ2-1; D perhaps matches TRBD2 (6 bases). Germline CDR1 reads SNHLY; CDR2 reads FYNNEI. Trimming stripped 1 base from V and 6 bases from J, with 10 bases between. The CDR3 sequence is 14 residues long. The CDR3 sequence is CASSEDREFNEQFF. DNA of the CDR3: TGTGCCAGCAGTGAAGACCGGGAGTTCAATGAGCAGTTCTTC.

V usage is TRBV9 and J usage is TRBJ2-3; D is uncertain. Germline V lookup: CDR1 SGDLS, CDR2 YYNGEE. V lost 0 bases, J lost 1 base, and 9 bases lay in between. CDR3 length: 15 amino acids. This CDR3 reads CASSVGSGRTDTQYF. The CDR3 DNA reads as TGTGCCAGCAGCGTAGGGTCGGGCCGCACAGATACGCAGTATTTT. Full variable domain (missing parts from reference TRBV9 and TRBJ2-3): DSGVTQTPKHLITATGQRVTLRCSPRSGDLSVYWYQQSLDQGLQFLIQYYNGEERAKGNILERFSAQQFPDLHSELNLSSLELGDSALYFCASSVGSGRTDTQYFGPGTRLTVL.

The CDR3 nucleotides are TGCAGCTCGGGGTCCCCGGCCAATGAGCAGTTCTTC. This gives the protein CSSGSPANEQFF. The J gene is TRBJ2-1, the V gene TRBV29-1; tentative D call: TRBD2 (5 bases). CDR1 and CDR2 from the germline V gene are SQVTM and ANQGSEA. The CDR3 runs to 12 residues. V lost 8 bases to trimming and J lost 6 bases, with 14 bases between them.

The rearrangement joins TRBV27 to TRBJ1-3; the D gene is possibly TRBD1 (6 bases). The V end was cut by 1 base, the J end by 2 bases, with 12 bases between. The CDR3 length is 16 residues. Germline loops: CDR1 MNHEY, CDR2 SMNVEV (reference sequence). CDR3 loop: CASSLFSGAPGNTIYF. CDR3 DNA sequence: TGTGCCAGCAGTTTATTCTCAGGGGCGCCTGGAAACACCATATATTTT.

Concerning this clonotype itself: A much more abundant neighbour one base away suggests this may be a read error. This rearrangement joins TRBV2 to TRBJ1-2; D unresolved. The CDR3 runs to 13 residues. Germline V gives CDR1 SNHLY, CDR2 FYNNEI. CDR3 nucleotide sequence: TGTGCCAGCAGTGAAGACAGTAACTATGGCTGCACCTTC. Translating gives CASSEDSNYGCTF.

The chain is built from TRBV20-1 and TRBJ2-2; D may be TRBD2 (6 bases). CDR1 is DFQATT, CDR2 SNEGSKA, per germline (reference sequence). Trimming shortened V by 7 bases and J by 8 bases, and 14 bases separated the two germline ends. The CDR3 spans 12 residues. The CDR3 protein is CSVVRRAGELFF. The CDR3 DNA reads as TGCAGTGTGGTGCGGAGGGCGGGGGAGCTGTTTTTT.

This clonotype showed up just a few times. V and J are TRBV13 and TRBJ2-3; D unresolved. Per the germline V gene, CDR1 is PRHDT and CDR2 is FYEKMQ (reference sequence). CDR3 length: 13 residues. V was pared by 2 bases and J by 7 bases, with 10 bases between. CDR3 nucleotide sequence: TGTGCCAGCAGCTTATACTCAGTCAATACGCAGTATTTT. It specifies CASSLYSVNTQYF.

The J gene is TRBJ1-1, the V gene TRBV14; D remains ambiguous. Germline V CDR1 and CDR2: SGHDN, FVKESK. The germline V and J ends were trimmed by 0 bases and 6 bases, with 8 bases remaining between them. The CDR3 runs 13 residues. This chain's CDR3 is CASSQERRAEAFF. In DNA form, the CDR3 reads TGTGCCAGCAGCCAAGAGAGGAGGGCTGAAGCTTTCTTT.

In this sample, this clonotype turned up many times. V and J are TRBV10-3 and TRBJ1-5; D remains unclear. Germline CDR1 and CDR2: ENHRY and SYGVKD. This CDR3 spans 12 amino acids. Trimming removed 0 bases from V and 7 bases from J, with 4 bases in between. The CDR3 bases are TGTGCCATCAGTGAGTCAGGGCAGCCCCAGCATTTT. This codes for CAISESGQPQHF.

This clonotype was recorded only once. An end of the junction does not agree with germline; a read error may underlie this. The CDR3 protein is CASTADGTGTQYF. The CDR3 DNA follows: TGCGCCAGCACCGCGGACGGGACAGGTACGCAGTATTTT. The chain employs TRBV10-1 and TRBJ2-3; 8 positions agree with TRBD1. The V gene's germline CDR1 is WNHNN and CDR2 SYGVQD (reference sequence). This CDR3 is 13 amino acids long.

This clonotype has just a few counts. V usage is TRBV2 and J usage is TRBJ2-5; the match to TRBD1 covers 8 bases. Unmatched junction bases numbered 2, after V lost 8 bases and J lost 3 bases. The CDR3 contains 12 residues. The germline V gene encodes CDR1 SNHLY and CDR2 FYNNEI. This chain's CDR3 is CASLTGEETQYF. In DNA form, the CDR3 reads TGTGCCAGCCTGACAGGGGAAGAGACCCAGTACTTC.

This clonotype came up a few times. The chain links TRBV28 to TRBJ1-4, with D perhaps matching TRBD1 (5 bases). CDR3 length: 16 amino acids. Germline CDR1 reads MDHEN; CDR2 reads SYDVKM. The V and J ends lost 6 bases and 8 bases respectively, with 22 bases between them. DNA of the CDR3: TGTGCCAGCAGCGTTTTCCGCCACGGAGAGGGGGAAAAACTGTTTTTT. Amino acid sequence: CASSVFRHGEGEKLFF.

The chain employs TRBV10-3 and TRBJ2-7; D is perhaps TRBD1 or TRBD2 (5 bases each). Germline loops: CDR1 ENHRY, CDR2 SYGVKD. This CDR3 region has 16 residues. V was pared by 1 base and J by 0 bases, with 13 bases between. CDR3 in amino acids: CAISEYPRGPSYEQYF. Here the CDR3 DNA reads TGTGCCATCAGTGAGTACCCACGGGGCCCCTCCTACGAGCAGTACTTC.